Presented here are 8 T cell receptor beta chains from one specimen sequenced in a study of cytomegalovirus exposure and HLA in healthy donors (dated 2017 in TCRdb). The method behind the library was the immunoSEQ multiplex PCR assay. For the multiplex PCR, a mixture combining 60 forward primers for TCR Vbeta segments and 13 reverse primers for TCR Jbeta segments was used. TCRdb stores this immuneACCESS table with in-frame sequences only. Part of the clones is absent; in the studies checked, under half of the shortfall reflects unresolved V genes, and no reason is known for the rest. For this sample the table gives about 69,000 clones, of which around 76% were detected only once. The ten largest clones capture more than 2.5% of the sample. The sample taken for sequencing was PBMCs. The receptors stem from a man younger than 35 in good health and CMV-seronegative.

The chain employs TRBV11-2 and TRBJ2-3, with TRBD1 matching over 7 bases. J was trimmed by 0 bases and V by 5 bases; bases with no gene match: 8. The CDR3 runs 16 residues. Germline V gene lookup returns CDR1 SGHAT and CDR2 FQNNGV. For the CDR3, the DNA is TGTGCCAGCAGCGCTGGACAGGTGTCTAGCACAGATACGCAGTATTTT. This codes for CASSAGQVSSTDTQYF.

This chain links TRBV6-5 with TRBJ1-2; D gene uncertain. The length of the CDR3 is 14 residues. Trimming stripped 0 bases from V and 3 bases from J, with 8 bases between. Germline lookup yields CDR1 MNHEY and CDR2 SVGAGI. DNA of the CDR3: TGTGCCAGCAGTTACTCGGGCAGGTACTATGGCTACACCTTC. Its protein is CASSYSGRYYGYTF.

The chain joins TRBV28 to TRBJ2-5; 13 bases are shared with TRBD2. The germline V gene encodes CDR1 MDHEN and CDR2 SYDVKM. The CDR3 covers 14 residues. Trimming at V came to 5 bases and at J to 7 bases, leaving 4 bases not matched to a gene. In nucleotides, the CDR3 is TGTGCCAGCAGTCGGACTAGCGGGGGAGGGACCCAGTACTTC. It codes for CASSRTSGGGTQYF.

The chain couples TRBV18 to TRBJ2-5, with TRBD2 matching 7 bases. The CDR3 is 15 amino acids. V was clipped by 2 bases and J by 4 bases; unmatched bases: 7. The germline gives CDR1 KGHSH, CDR2 LQKENI. The DNA of the CDR3 is TGTGCCAGCTCACCAGAGCGGGGCCCAGGAGAGACCCAGTACTTC. Its translation is CASSPERGPGETQYF. Using reference TRBV18 and TRBJ2-5 for the parts outside the CDR3, the full variable domain is NAGVMQNPRHLVRRRGQEARLRCSPMKGHSHVYWYRQLPEEGLKFMVYLQKENIIDESGMPKERFSAEFPKEGPSILRIQQVVRGDSAAYFCASSPERGPGETQYFGPGTRLLVL.

The genes are TRBV28 and TRBJ2-1; D is possibly TRBD2 (5 bases). The CDR3 has 12 amino acids. V was trimmed by 5 bases and J by 9 bases, leaving 11 bases between them. Germline CDR1 and CDR2: MDHEN and SYDVKM. CDR3 in amino acids: CASSAGRGEQFF. CDR3 nucleotides: TGTGCCAGCAGTGCGGGCCGCGGTGAGCAGTTCTTC.

The chain is built from TRBV11-3 and TRBJ2-5, with 9 nucleotides matching TRBD2. The germline CDR1 and CDR2 sequences are SGHNT and YENEEA. V was clipped by 4 bases and J by 4 bases; unmatched bases: 7. This CDR3 spans 15 amino acids. The CDR3 DNA follows: TGTGCCAGCAGCTGGGGCGGGGGGGGGCCAGAGACCCAGTACTTC. Amino acids: CASSWGGGGPETQYF.

The V gene is TRBV11-3, the J gene TRBJ2-1; 8 nucleotides match TRBD1. Germline V gene lookup returns CDR1 SGHNT and CDR2 YENEEA. This CDR3 spans 13 amino acids. V trimming: 8 bases; J trimming: 5 bases; junction bases outside the gene matches: 5. The CDR3 coding sequence is TGTGCCAGCTCAGGGGGCAGGGACAATGAGCAGTTCTTC. Protein product: CASSGGRDNEQFF.

The rearrangement joins TRBV5-4 to TRBJ2-5, with a weak D call TRBD2 (6 bases). Germline CDR1 reads SGHNT; CDR2 reads YYREEE (reference sequence). V was pared by 0 bases and J by 4 bases, with 10 bases between. This CDR3 has 14 amino acids. CDR3 protein: CASSLGSGVETQYF. In DNA, the CDR3 is TGTGCCAGCAGCTTGGGATCGGGAGTAGAGACCCAGTACTTC.